Listed below are T cell receptor beta chains from one sample, sequenced in a study of cytomegalovirus exposure and HLA in healthy donors. Method: immunoSEQ multiplex PCR; TCRdb's copy keeps in-frame clones and lacks some. The table has about 120,000 clones, roughly a tenth seen once. Specimen: PBMCs. Receptors were obtained from a man aged 30-40 years in good health and CMV-seronegative. Each CDR3 is given with its conserved first and last residue. Fields, in order: V gene, D gene, J gene, clone size, CDR3 DNA, CDR3 protein. A D gene is named only where the DNA matches it firmly. Clone size is not always given. Where it is, it says once, few, many or a class for expanded clones.

V gene: TRBV7-9; D gene: TRBD2; J gene: TRBJ2-1; clone size: .; CDR3 DNA: TGTGCCAGCAGCTTAGGGACTAGGGATTACAATGAGCAGTTCTTC; CDR3 protein: CASSLGTRDYNEQFF
V gene: TRBV2; D gene: .; J gene: TRBJ2-1; clone size: .; CDR3 DNA: TGTGCCAGCAGGAGGGAAGGCAATGAGCAGCTCTTC; CDR3 protein: CASRREGNEQLF
V gene: TRBV6-1; D gene: TRBD1; J gene: TRBJ1-2; clone size: few; CDR3 DNA: TGTGCCACCCAGGGGGCGCTTAACTATGGCTACACCTTC; CDR3 protein: CATQGALNYGYTF
V gene: TRBV6-5; D gene: .; J gene: TRBJ2-5; clone size: .; CDR3 DNA: TGTGCCAGCAGTTACTCGAGGCGGGATTACCAAGAGACCCAGTACTTC; CDR3 protein: CASSYSRRDYQETQYF
V gene: TRBV29-1; D gene: TRBD1; J gene: TRBJ2-2; clone size: .; CDR3 DNA: TGCAGCGTGGACAGGGCGGACACCGGGGAGCTGTTTTTT; CDR3 protein: CSVDRADTGELFF
V gene: TRBV10-3; D gene: .; J gene: TRBJ1-5; clone size: few; CDR3 DNA: TGTGCCATCAGTGAGGGGCCGGGCAATCAGCCCCAGCATTTT; CDR3 protein: CAISEGPGNQPQHF
V gene: TRBV7-2; D gene: .; J gene: TRBJ1-1; clone size: .; CDR3 DNA: TGTGCCAGCAGCCCGAGGGCTGGTGGCACTGAAGCTTTCTTT; CDR3 protein: CASSPRAGGTEAFF
V gene: TRBV19; D gene: .; J gene: TRBJ1-5; clone size: .; CDR3 DNA: TGTGCCAGTAGTATAGCAGGGGTGAATAGCAATCAGCCCCAGCATTTT; CDR3 protein: CASSIAGVNSNQPQHF
V gene: TRBV6-5; D gene: TRBD2; J gene: TRBJ2-1; clone size: .; CDR3 DNA: TGTGCCAGCAGTTATACCGGGACTAGCGGGAGTGGTGAGCAGTTCTTC; CDR3 protein: CASSYTGTSGSGEQFF
V gene: TRBV13; D gene: TRBD2; J gene: TRBJ2-2; clone size: few; CDR3 DNA: TGTGCCAGCAGCTCCATAGCGGGTGGGCCCGGGGAGCTGTTTTTT; CDR3 protein: CASSSIAGGPGELFF
V gene: TRBV9; D gene: .; J gene: TRBJ2-3; clone size: .; CDR3 DNA: TGTGCCAGCAGCTTCCCCGGGGATACGCAGTATTTT; CDR3 protein: CASSFPGDTQYF
V gene: TRBV5-5; D gene: .; J gene: TRBJ1-1; clone size: few; CDR3 DNA: TGTGCCAGCGACGACGGCGGATTGTTGAACACTGAAGCTTTCTTT; CDR3 protein: CASDDGGLLNTEAFF
V gene: TRBV10-3; D gene: .; J gene: TRBJ1-5; clone size: few; CDR3 DNA: TGTGCCATCAGTGACAGGGGTAACCTTAGCAATCAGCCCCAGCATTTT; CDR3 protein: CAISDRGNLSNQPQHF
V gene: TRBV10-3; D gene: .; J gene: TRBJ2-4; clone size: .; CDR3 DNA: TGTGCCATCAGTGAGTCGAAAAATACCGGAGTAGCCAAAAACATTCAGTACTTC; CDR3 protein: CAISESKNTGVAKNIQYF
V gene: TRBV10-1; D gene: .; J gene: TRBJ2-3; clone size: .; CDR3 DNA: TGCGCCAGCAGTGTCGAGGGCACAGATACGCAGTATTTT; CDR3 protein: CASSVEGTDTQYF
V gene: TRBV7-9; D gene: TRBD2; J gene: TRBJ2-1; clone size: few; CDR3 DNA: TGTGCCAGCAGCTTAGCACTAGCGGAGGGGGATGAGCAGTTCTTC; CDR3 protein: CASSLALAEGDEQFF
V gene: TRBV5-5; D gene: TRBD1; J gene: TRBJ1-1; clone size: .; CDR3 DNA: TGTGCCAGCAGCTTATGGGACAGGGCACTGAACACTGAAGCTTTCTTT; CDR3 protein: CASSLWDRALNTEAFF
V gene: TRBV6-4; D gene: .; J gene: TRBJ2-6; clone size: .; CDR3 DNA: TGTGCCAGCAGTGATGGCCATCACTCTGGGGCCAACGTCCTGACTTTC; CDR3 protein: CASSDGHHSGANVLTF
V gene: TRBV18; D gene: .; J gene: TRBJ1-2; clone size: few; CDR3 DNA: TGTGCCAGCTCTTCCATATTGGGTGACTTTCTCTATGGCTACACCTTC; CDR3 protein: CASSSILGDFLYGYTF
V gene: TRBV5-1; D gene: TRBD1; J gene: TRBJ2-2; clone size: few; CDR3 DNA: TGCGCCAGCAGTCCTCAGACAGGGCGGGCCGGGGAGCTGTTTTTT; CDR3 protein: CASSPQTGRAGELFF
V gene: TRBV7-9; D gene: .; J gene: TRBJ2-6; clone size: few; CDR3 DNA: TGTGCCAGCAGCCCCCCGGGAGCCAACGTCCTGACTTTC; CDR3 protein: CASSPPGANVLTF
V gene: TRBV7-9; D gene: .; J gene: TRBJ1-2; clone size: few; CDR3 DNA: TGTGCCAGCAGCCCAACCGCGGGGTGGAGTATCTATGGCTACACCTTC; CDR3 protein: CASSPTAGWSIYGYTF
V gene: TRBV19; D gene: .; J gene: TRBJ1-5; clone size: many; CDR3 DNA: TGTGCCAGTAGTCCCCGGGTCAATCAGCCCCAGCATTTT; CDR3 protein: CASSPRVNQPQHF
V gene: TRBV18; D gene: .; J gene: TRBJ2-3; clone size: .; CDR3 DNA: TGTGCCAGCTCACCGTCCAGGGCAGGGGCCCCAGATACGCAGTATTTT; CDR3 protein: CASSPSRAGAPDTQYF
V gene: TRBV18; D gene: .; J gene: TRBJ1-1; clone size: .; CDR3 DNA: TGTGCCAGCTCACCAAGGGGTCAGCTGAACACTGAAGCTTTCTTT; CDR3 protein: CASSPRGQLNTEAFF
V gene: TRBV30; D gene: .; J gene: TRBJ1-1; clone size: few; CDR3 DNA: TGTGCCTGGAGGCAGGGGACGAACACTGAAGCTTTCTTT; CDR3 protein: CAWRQGTNTEAFF
V gene: TRBV7-2; D gene: TRBD2; J gene: TRBJ2-1; clone size: .; CDR3 DNA: TGTGCCAGCAGCTTATCTGTAGCGGGAGGGCATGAGCAGTTCTTC; CDR3 protein: CASSLSVAGGHEQFF
V gene: TRBV5-1; D gene: TRBD1; J gene: TRBJ1-1; clone size: few; CDR3 DNA: TGCGCCAGCAGCCTGACAGGGTATACTTCCGCTGAAGCTTTCTTT; CDR3 protein: CASSLTGYTSAEAFF
V gene: TRBV9; D gene: TRBD1; J gene: TRBJ2-5; clone size: .; CDR3 DNA: TGTGCCAGCTCAACGGACAGGGGGCGGCAAGAGACCCAGTACTTC; CDR3 protein: CASSTDRGRQETQYF
V gene: TRBV7-9; D gene: TRBD2; J gene: TRBJ2-5; clone size: few; CDR3 DNA: TGTGCCAGCAGCCCAAGCGGGAGGGTGGAGACCCAGTACTTC; CDR3 protein: CASSPSGRVETQYF
V gene: TRBV6-1; D gene: .; J gene: TRBJ2-7; clone size: .; CDR3 DNA: TGTGCCAGCAGTGAAGGGGGCGCTCCCTACGAGCAGTACTTC; CDR3 protein: CASSEGGAPYEQYF
V gene: TRBV5-4; D gene: .; J gene: TRBJ2-7; clone size: few; CDR3 DNA: TGTGCCAGCAGCTTGGATCAGGGGCCCTACGAGCAGTACTTC; CDR3 protein: CASSLDQGPYEQYF
V gene: TRBV9; D gene: .; J gene: TRBJ1-1; clone size: .; CDR3 DNA: TGTGCCAGCAGCGTGGCCCAGAACACTGAAGCTTTCTTT; CDR3 protein: CASSVAQNTEAFF
V gene: TRBV5-6; D gene: TRBD1; J gene: TRBJ1-1; clone size: few; CDR3 DNA: TGTGCCAGCAGGCTAGACAGGGGGCGGACTGAAGCTTTCTTT; CDR3 protein: CASRLDRGRTEAFF
V gene: TRBV5-1; D gene: TRBD1; J gene: TRBJ2-7; clone size: .; CDR3 DNA: TGCGCCAGCAGCTCTCGGGCAGGGGGCAACGAGCAGTACTTC; CDR3 protein: CASSSRAGGNEQYF